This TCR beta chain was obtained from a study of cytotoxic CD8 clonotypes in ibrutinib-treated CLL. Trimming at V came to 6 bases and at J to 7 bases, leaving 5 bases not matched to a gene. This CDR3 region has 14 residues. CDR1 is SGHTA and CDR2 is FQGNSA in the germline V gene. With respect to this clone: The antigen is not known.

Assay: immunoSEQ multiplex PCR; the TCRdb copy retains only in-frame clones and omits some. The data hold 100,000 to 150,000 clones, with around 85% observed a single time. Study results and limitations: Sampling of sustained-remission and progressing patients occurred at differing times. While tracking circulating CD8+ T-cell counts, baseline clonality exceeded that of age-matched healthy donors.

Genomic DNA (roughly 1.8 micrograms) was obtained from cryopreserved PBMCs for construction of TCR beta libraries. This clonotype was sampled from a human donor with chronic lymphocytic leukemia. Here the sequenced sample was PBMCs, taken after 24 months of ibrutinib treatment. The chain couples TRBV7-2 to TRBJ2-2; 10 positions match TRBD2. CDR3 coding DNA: TGTGCCAGCAGGAGCGGGAGGGCCGACGGGGAGCTGTTTTTT. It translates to CASRSGRADGELFF.